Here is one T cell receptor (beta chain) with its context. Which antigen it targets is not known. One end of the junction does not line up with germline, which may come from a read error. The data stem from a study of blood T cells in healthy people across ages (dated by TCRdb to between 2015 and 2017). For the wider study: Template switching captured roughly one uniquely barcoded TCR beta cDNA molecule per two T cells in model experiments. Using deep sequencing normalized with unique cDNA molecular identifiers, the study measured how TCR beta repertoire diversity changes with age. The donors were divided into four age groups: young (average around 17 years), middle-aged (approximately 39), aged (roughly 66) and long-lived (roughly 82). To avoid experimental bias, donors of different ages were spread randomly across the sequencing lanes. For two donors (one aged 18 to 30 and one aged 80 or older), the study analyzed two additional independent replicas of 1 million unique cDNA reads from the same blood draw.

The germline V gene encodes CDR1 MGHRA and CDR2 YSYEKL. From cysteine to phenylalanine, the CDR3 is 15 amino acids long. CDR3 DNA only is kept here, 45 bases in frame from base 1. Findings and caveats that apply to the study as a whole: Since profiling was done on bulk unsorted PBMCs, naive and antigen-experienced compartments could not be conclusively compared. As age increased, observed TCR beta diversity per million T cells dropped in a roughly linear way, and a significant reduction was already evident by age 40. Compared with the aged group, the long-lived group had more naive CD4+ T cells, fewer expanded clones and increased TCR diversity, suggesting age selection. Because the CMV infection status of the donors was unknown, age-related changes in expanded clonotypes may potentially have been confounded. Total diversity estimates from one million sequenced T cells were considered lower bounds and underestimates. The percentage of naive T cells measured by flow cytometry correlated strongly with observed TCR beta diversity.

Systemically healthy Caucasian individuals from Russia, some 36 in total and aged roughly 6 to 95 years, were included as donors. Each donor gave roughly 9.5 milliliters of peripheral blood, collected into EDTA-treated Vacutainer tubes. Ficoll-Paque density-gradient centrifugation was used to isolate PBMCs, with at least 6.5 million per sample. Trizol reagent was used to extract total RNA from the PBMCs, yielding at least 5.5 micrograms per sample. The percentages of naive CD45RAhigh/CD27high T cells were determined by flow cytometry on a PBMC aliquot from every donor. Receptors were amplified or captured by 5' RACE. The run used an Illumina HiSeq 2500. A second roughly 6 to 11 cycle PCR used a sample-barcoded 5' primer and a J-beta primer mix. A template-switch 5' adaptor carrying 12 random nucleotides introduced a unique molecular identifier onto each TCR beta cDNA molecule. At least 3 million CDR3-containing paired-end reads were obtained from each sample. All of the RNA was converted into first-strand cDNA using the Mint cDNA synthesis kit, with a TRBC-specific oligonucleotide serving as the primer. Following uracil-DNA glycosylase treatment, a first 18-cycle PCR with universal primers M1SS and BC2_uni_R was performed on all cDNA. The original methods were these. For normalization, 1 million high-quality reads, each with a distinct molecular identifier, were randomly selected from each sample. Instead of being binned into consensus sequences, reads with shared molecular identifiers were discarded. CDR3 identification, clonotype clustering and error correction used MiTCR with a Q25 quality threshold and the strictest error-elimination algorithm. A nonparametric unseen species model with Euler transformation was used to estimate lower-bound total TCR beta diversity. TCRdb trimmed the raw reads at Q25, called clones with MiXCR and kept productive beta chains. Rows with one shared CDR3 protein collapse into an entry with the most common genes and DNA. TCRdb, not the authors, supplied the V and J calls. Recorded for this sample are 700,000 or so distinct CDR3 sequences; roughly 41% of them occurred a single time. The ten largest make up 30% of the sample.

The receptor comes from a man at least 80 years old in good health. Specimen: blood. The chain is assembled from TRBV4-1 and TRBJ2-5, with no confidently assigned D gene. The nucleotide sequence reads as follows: TGCGCCGGCAGAAAAGAGTGGGCTGGCCAAGAGACCCAGTACTTC. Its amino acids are CAGRKEWAGQETQYF.